This T cell receptor beta chain emerged from a study of T cells in narcolepsy. Study-wide background: Enrolled donors included narcolepsy type 1 or type 2 patients and healthy controls. General study results and limits: Blood of same and different patients, but not healthy controls, reportedly held recurring autoreactive clonotypes. Same-patient CSF and blood CD4+ T cell clonotypes included HCRT-specific and TRIB2-specific autoreactive ones.

Turning to this clone: Its antigen is currently unknown.

Using immunoSEQ multiplex PCR, the repertoire was profiled, and TCRdb retains in-frame clones only, with some absent. The sample lists approximately 35,000 clones, around 84% seen once, with about 2.3% in the top ten. This clonotype was obtained from a human donor in good health. Sequenced material: memory (CD45RA-) CD4+ T cells from blood.

The CDR3: CSGLTGRAGELFF. In DNA form, the CDR3 reads TGCAGCGGACTCACAGGGAGGGCCGGGGAGCTGTTTTTT. The chain employs TRBV29-1 and TRBJ2-2; weak D call: TRBD2 (7 bases). Germline-derived CDR1 and CDR2 are SQVTM and ANQGSEA. The CDR3 loop spans 13 amino acids. Between the trimmed V and J ends, which lost 7 bases and 6 bases, there was a span of 15 bases.